These T cell receptor beta chains were read from a single sample in a study of siplizumab effects on memory and regulatory T cells. This table comes from immunoSEQ multiplex PCR, and its TCRdb copy is limited to in-frame clones, with some not included. The sample includes 75,000 to 100,000 clones, 85% to 95% of them seen just once. Sequenced: non-Treg CD4+ T cells sorted from blood. These receptors were obtained from a human donor in good health. Each CDR3 is given with its conserved first and last residue. D genes are given only for firm matches.

CDR3 DNA: TGTGCCAGCAGTTACACGCTAGGGGTCGGGTCCTACGAGCAGTACTTC
CDR3 protein: CASSYTLGVGSYEQYF
J gene: TRBJ2-7
V gene: TRBV6-5
D gene: .

CDR3 DNA: TGTGCCAGCAGCCAAATGGGTCTTACTGGGGCCAACGTCCTGACTTTC
CDR3 protein: CASSQMGLTGANVLTF
J gene: TRBJ2-6
V gene: TRBV7-8
D gene: .

CDR3 DNA: TGTGCCAGCAGCTTGCAGGGAGGATTAGGCGCTGAAGCTTTCTTT
CDR3 protein: CASSLQGGLGAEAFF
J gene: TRBJ1-1
V gene: TRBV11-3
D gene: .

CDR3 DNA: TGTGCCAGCAGGACGGGGGGGCGGTTTGATTCCTATGGCTACACCTTC
CDR3 protein: CASRTGGRFDSYGYTF
J gene: TRBJ1-2
V gene: TRBV5-4
D gene: .

CDR3 DNA: TGTGCCAGCAGGTCCGAGGTATTCGGAAACACCATATATTTT
CDR3 protein: CASRSEVFGNTIYF
J gene: TRBJ1-3
V gene: TRBV5-6
D gene: .

CDR3 DNA: TGTGCCAGCAGTCCAGACAGGGGTGGGGCCTATGGCTACACCTTC
CDR3 protein: CASSPDRGGAYGYTF
J gene: TRBJ1-2
V gene: TRBV9
D gene: TRBD1

CDR3 DNA: TGTGCCTGGAGGCCAGGTGGGAATTCACCCCTCCACTTT
CDR3 protein: CAWRPGGNSPLHF
J gene: TRBJ1-6
V gene: TRBV30
D gene: .

CDR3 DNA: TGTGCCAGCAGCTTAGCCTCCTCTGGCTACACCTTC
CDR3 protein: CASSLASSGYTF
J gene: TRBJ1-2
V gene: TRBV7-9
D gene: .

CDR3 DNA: TGTGCCAGCAGGCTCCGGGACAGGGGGCCGGCTAACTATGGCTACACCTTC
CDR3 protein: CASRLRDRGPANYGYTF
J gene: TRBJ1-2
V gene: TRBV2
D gene: TRBD1

CDR3 DNA: TGTGCCAGCAGCTTTGGGGGATTCACAGATACGCAGTATTTT
CDR3 protein: CASSFGGFTDTQYF
J gene: TRBJ2-3
V gene: TRBV5-8
D gene: .

CDR3 DNA: TGTGCCAGCAGAAGGCAGGGGTACACAGATACGCAGTATTTT
CDR3 protein: CASRRQGYTDTQYF
J gene: TRBJ2-3
V gene: TRBV25-1
D gene: .

CDR3 DNA: TGTGCCAGTAGTTTGTCCTCGGGACCTTCCGATACGCAGTATTTT
CDR3 protein: CASSLSSGPSDTQYF
J gene: TRBJ2-3
V gene: TRBV19
D gene: .

CDR3 DNA: TGTGCCAGCAGTGAAGCGGAGCGGAGTTCACCCCTCCACTTT
CDR3 protein: CASSEAERSSPLHF
J gene: TRBJ1-6
V gene: TRBV2
D gene: .